This section outlines one T cell receptor beta chain sequence together with its context. Its antigen is still unknown. The data are from a study of beta chain features in type 1 diabetes. Isolated RNA was reverse transcribed in full, so expressed TCRB transcripts were sequenced. The assay was immunoSEQ multiplex PCR, and TCRdb's table has in-frame clones only and misses some. In the table there are about 650,000 clones, around 12% of which are singletons. From germline, CDR1 is MNHNY and CDR2 SVGAGI (reference sequence). Between the trimmed V and J ends, which lost 11 bases and 5 bases, there was a span of 10 bases. There are 12 residues in the CDR3. Sorting with CD45RO/CCR7/CD25/CD127/CD95/CD27 yielded naive, central memory, regulatory and stem-like memory CD4+ cells. Findings of the study overall: Reads derived from cDNA could over-represent cells showing high TCR expression. HLA influence on TCRB rearrangement stayed unresolved here. All four CD4+ subsets of Type 1 diabetes patients contained TCRB CDR3s that were moderately but significantly shorter.

V and J are TRBV6-6 and TRBJ1-6, with D perhaps matching TRBD1 (5 bases). The receptor was isolated from a man aged 25-45 years with type 1 diabetes. Sequenced: naive CD4+ T cells from blood. The CDR3 region has the DNA TGTGCCGGGGGACGGGATAATTCACCCCTCCACTTT. Translation: CAGGRDNSPLHF.